This T cell receptor (beta chain) was retrieved from a study of T-cell reconstitution after alpha-beta-depleted transplantation in children. It was with unique molecular identifiers that the TCRbeta library was prepared. TCRdb reanalysed the PCR reads using MiXCR and keeps one entry per CDR3 protein. The sample gives 540,000 or so distinct CDR3 sequences, approximately 22% of which show up once; 11% to 15% is in the top ten. Unmatched junction bases numbered 7, after V lost 3 bases and J lost 4 bases. The CDR3 length is 15 residues. This clonotype has more than one count but fewer than ten. This chain links TRBV12-3 or TRBV12-4 with TRBJ1-1; 8 bases are a match to TRBD1. Specimen: PBMCs, mostly from graft donor cells, collected 360 days after TCRalphabeta/CD19-depleted stem cell transplant. The origin of this receptor is a boy in the first two years of life who had a stem cell transplant for acute myeloid leukemia, so the T cells may come from the graft donor. CDR3 coding DNA: TGTGCCAGCAGTTTCTGGATGGACAGGGCCACTGAAGCTTTCTTT. It is translated as CASSFWMDRATEAFF.